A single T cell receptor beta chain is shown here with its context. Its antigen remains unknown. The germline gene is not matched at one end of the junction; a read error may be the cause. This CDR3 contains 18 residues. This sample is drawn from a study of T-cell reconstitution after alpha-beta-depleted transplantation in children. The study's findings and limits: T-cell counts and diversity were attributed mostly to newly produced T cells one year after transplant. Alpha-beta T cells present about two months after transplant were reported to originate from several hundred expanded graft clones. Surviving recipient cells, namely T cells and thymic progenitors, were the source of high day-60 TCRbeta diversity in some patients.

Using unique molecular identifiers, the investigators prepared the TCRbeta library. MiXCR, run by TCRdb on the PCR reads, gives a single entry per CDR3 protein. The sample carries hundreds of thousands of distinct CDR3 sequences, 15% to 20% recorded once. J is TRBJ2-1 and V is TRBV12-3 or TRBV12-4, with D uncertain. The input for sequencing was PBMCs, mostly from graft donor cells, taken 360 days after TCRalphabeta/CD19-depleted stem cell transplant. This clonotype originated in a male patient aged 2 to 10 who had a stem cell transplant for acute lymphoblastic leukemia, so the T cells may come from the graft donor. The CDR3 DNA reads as TGTGCCTGCAGTTTAGCCCCCGGGCCGGCCCTCGGGTACAATGAGCAGTTCTTC. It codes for CACSLAPGPALGYNEQFF.